Listed below are T cell receptor beta chains from one sample, sequenced in a study of T cell responses to AZD1222 COVID-19 vaccine. Profiled with immunoSEQ multiplex PCR; TCRdb holds only in-frame clones, not every one. The table lists about 110,000 clones, approximately 89% of them singletons, with approximately 3.1% in the top ten. The sample in question was peripheral blood, obtained on day 0 of MenACWY control vaccination. Every receptor here comes from an adult in good health. The CDR3 runs from the conserved cysteine through the conserved F or W. A D gene is named only where the DNA matches it firmly. A row's size may be missing; if present it is once, few, many or a size class.

TRBV6-5	.	TRBJ1-6	.	CASSSQGGSYNSPLHF	TGTGCCAGCAGTTCACAGGGTGGGTCCTATAATTCACCCCTCCACTTT
TRBV14	.	TRBJ1-2	TRBD1	CASSQSRGQVYGYTF	TGTGCCAGCAGCCAATCCAGGGGGCAGGTCTATGGCTACACCTTC
TRBV10-3	once	TRBJ1-4	.	CAISEDNEKLFF	TGTGCCATCAGTGAGGATAATGAAAAACTGTTTTTT
TRBV28	.	TRBJ1-2	.	CASSPVAGAYGYTF	TGTGCCAGCAGTCCAGTAGCAGGTGCTTATGGCTACACCTTC
TRBV4-2	.	TRBJ1-2	.	CASSQEVGGGAGTGGYTF	TGTGCCAGCAGCCAAGAAGTCGGGGGAGGGGCCGGGACTGGAGGCTACACCTTC
TRBV28	.	TRBJ2-1	.	CASNSPGDFSYNEQFF	TGTGCCAGCAATTCACCCGGGGACTTCTCCTACAATGAGCAGTTCTTC
TRBV4-2	.	TRBJ2-7	TRBD1	CASSQGQGYHEQYF	TGTGCCAGCAGCCAGGGACAGGGATACCACGAGCAGTACTTC
TRBV18	.	TRBJ2-3	.	CASSPQGRVTDTQYF	TGTGCCAGCTCACCACAAGGCAGAGTGACAGATACGCAGTATTTT
TRBV4-2	.	TRBJ2-5	TRBD2	CASSQDGLAGAQWGTQYF	TGTGCCAGCAGCCAAGATGGACTAGCGGGGGCCCAATGGGGGACCCAGTACTTC
TRBV11-2	.	TRBJ2-2	TRBD2	CASSPGGGLSTGELFF	TGTGCCAGCAGCCCCGGGGGGGGGCTGAGCACCGGGGAGCTGTTTTTT
TRBV5-1	.	TRBJ1-2	TRBD1	CASSMTGKDGYTF	TGCGCCAGCAGCATGACAGGGAAGGATGGCTACACCTTC
TRBV12-3/TRBV12-4	.	TRBJ2-1	TRBD2	CASSLLAGNEQFF	TGTGCCAGCAGTTTGCTAGCGGGCAATGAGCAGTTCTTC
TRBV19	.	TRBJ2-7	TRBD1	CASSRNLGGQNYEQYF	TGTGCCAGTAGTAGAAATTTAGGGGGCCAAAACTACGAGCAGTACTTC
TRBV9	.	TRBJ1-2	.	CASSANYGYTF	TGTGCCAGCAGCGCCAACTATGGCTACACCTTC
TRBV3-1/TRBV3-2	.	TRBJ1-5	TRBD1	CASSPKTGDNQPQHF	TGTGCCAGCAGTCCTAAGACAGGGGACAATCAGCCCCAGCATTTT
TRBV7-3	.	TRBJ1-3	TRBD1	CASSQQGDGNTIYF	TGTGCCAGCAGCCAACAGGGGGATGGAAACACCATATATTTT
TRBV28	.	TRBJ2-2	.	CASSPGRGRDRTGELFF	TGTGCCAGCAGTCCCGGCAGGGGGAGGGATCGCACCGGGGAGCTGTTTTTT
TRBV9	.	TRBJ1-2	.	CASSVDWGEGYTF	TGTGCCAGCAGCGTTGATTGGGGTGAGGGCTACACCTTC
TRBV7-6	.	TRBJ2-5	TRBD2	CASSLASGGPRGETQYF	TGTGCCAGCAGCTTAGCTAGCGGGGGCCCGCGGGGAGAGACCCAGTACTTC
TRBV5-5	.	TRBJ1-5	.	CASSLDRVQPQHF	TGTGCCAGCAGCTTGGACCGGGTCCAGCCCCAGCATTTT
TRBV9	.	TRBJ1-1	TRBD1	CASSVRPKTGVAEAFF	TGTGCCAGCAGCGTCCGCCCCAAAACAGGGGTGGCTGAAGCTTTCTTT
TRBV28	.	TRBJ1-2	TRBD1	CASSSVPGQGRYGYTF	TGTGCCAGCAGTTCAGTCCCGGGACAGGGGAGGTATGGCTACACCTTC
TRBV5-4	.	TRBJ2-7	TRBD2	CASSGPGSGVEQYF	TGTGCCAGCAGCGGACCGGGAAGCGGGGTCGAGCAGTACTTC
TRBV6-5	once	TRBJ1-6	.	CASSLEGINSPLHF	TGTGCCAGCAGTTTGGAGGGGATCAATTCACCCCTCCACTTT
TRBV7-7	.	TRBJ2-1	.	CASSPTSGAGSGEQFF	TGTGCTAGCAGCCCAACCTCGGGGGCGGGGTCTGGGGAGCAGTTCTTC
TRBV6-4	.	TRBJ1-2	.	CASRYRWRYGYTF	TGTGCCAGCAGGTACAGGTGGAGGTATGGCTACACCTTC
TRBV5-4	.	TRBJ2-2	.	CASSPMSWVANTGELFF	TGTGCCAGCAGCCCTATGTCGTGGGTCGCGAACACCGGGGAGCTGTTTTTT
TRBV9	.	TRBJ2-3	TRBD2	CASSVGGGGAPDTQYF	TGTGCCAGCAGCGTAGGTGGCGGGGGGGCTCCAGATACGCAGTATTTT
TRBV5-4	.	TRBJ2-1	.	CASSIWENEQFF	TGTGCCAGCAGCATTTGGGAAAATGAGCAGTTCTTC
TRBV18	.	TRBJ1-2	TRBD1	CASSPDRGYGYTF	TGTGCCAGCTCGCCTGACAGGGGCTATGGCTACACCTTC
TRBV6-5	.	TRBJ2-3	.	CASTPPGPTDTQYF	TGTGCCAGCACCCCCCCCGGTCCGACAGATACGCAGTATTTT
TRBV4-1	once	TRBJ1-2	.	CASSHLPTQSWYGYTF	TGCGCCAGCAGCCACTTACCGACGCAGTCGTGGTATGGCTACACCTTC
TRBV3-1/TRBV3-2	.	TRBJ2-3	TRBD2	CASSRGTSGGASDTQYF	TGTGCCAGCAGTCGAGGGACTAGCGGGGGGGCAAGTGATACGCAGTATTTT
TRBV6-1	few	TRBJ1-5	.	CASSDFWGNQPQHF	TGTGCCAGCAGTGATTTCTGGGGGAATCAGCCCCAGCATTTT
TRBV3-1/TRBV3-2	once	TRBJ1-5	TRBD1	CASSQGAGRGNQPQHF	TGTGCCAGCAGCCAAGGGGCTGGCAGGGGGAATCAGCCCCAGCATTTT
TRBV24-1	.	TRBJ2-7	.	CATSAGQAYEQYF	TGTGCCACCAGTGCGGGGCAAGCCTACGAGCAGTACTTC
TRBV5-1	.	TRBJ2-3	TRBD2	CASSLPTLAGGTDTQYF	TGCGCCAGCAGCTTGCCCACACTAGCGGGGGGCACAGATACGCAGTATTTT
TRBV5-4	.	TRBJ2-1	TRBD1	CASNIQGAGEQFF	TGTGCCAGCAACATACAGGGGGCCGGTGAGCAGTTCTTC